This is a list of T cell receptor beta chains from one sample in a study of T cell responses to AZD1222 COVID-19 vaccine. Here immunoSEQ multiplex PCR was the method, and the copy in TCRdb shows in-frame clones only, minus some. The sample shows roughly 150,000 clones, approximately 86% of them seen only once. Material: peripheral blood, obtained after recovery from COVID-19. These TCRs come from an adult who had recovered from COVID-19. CDR3s include the opening cysteine and the closing phenylalanine or tryptophan. The D gene is left open where the match is weak. Size tells how often a clone was seen (once, few, many) or the class of an expanded clone, and some rows leave it out.

J gene,D gene,clone size,V gene,CDR3 DNA,CDR3 protein
TRBJ2-7,-,once,TRBV2,TGTGCCAGCAGGGGGGGCCGGAGCGGAGCTTCCTACGAGCAGTACTTC,CASRGGRSGASYEQYF
TRBJ2-7,TRBD2,-,TRBV28,TGTGCCAGCAGACTAGCGGGATTGTACGAGCAGTACTTC,CASRLAGLYEQYF
TRBJ1-2,TRBD1,-,TRBV5-1,TGCGCCAGCACCCGGGACAGAACTAACTATGGCTACACCTTC,CASTRDRTNYGYTF
TRBJ2-3,-,-,TRBV19,TGTGCCAGTAGTATCGGACAGTCCAGCACAGATACGCAGTATTTT,CASSIGQSSTDTQYF
TRBJ2-7,-,-,TRBV20-1,TGCAGTGCTAGAAGAAGTTACGAGCAGTACTTC,CSARRSYEQYF
TRBJ1-2,-,-,TRBV4-2,TGTGCCAGCAGCCAAGCTGGGCAGGGAGGAAGTGGAGGCTACACCTTC,CASSQAGQGGSGGYTF
TRBJ2-7,TRBD2,-,TRBV5-1,TGCGCCAGCAGCTTAGGGACTAGCGGGAGTATGACCTACGAGCAGTACTTC,CASSLGTSGSMTYEQYF
TRBJ1-5,-,-,TRBV9,TGTGCCAGCAGCGTAGACGGGGTACCGGGCAATCAGCCCCAGCATTTT,CASSVDGVPGNQPQHF
TRBJ2-3,-,-,TRBV11-2,TGTGCCAGCAGCCCCGGACCAGGGGGGGGCACAGATACGCAGTATTTT,CASSPGPGGGTDTQYF
TRBJ1-1,-,-,TRBV3-1/TRBV3-2,TGTGCCAGCAGCCAAGACCTTTTGGGGCGCACTGAAGCTTTCTTT,CASSQDLLGRTEAFF
TRBJ2-5,TRBD1,-,TRBV7-8,TGTGCCAGCAGCTTACCCCAGACAGGGGAAGTCAAAGAGACCCAGTACTTC,CASSLPQTGEVKETQYF
TRBJ1-4,TRBD1,few,TRBV7-8,TGTGCCAGCAGCTTAGCGCAGGGGGCTAGTGAAAAACTGTTTTTT,CASSLAQGASEKLFF
TRBJ2-7,-,-,TRBV4-1,TGCGCCAGCAGCCAAATACTGAGAGGCCTGGAGGAGCAGTACTTC,CASSQILRGLEEQYF
TRBJ1-4,-,-,TRBV7-9,TGTGCCAGCAGCGGGGGAACTAATGAAAAACTGTTTTTT,CASSGGTNEKLFF
TRBJ2-3,-,-,TRBV6-1,TGTGCCAGCAGTGAACTGGGGATAGCTTATACGCAGTATTTT,CASSELGIAYTQYF
TRBJ2-7,TRBD1,-,TRBV13,TGTGCCAGCAGCGGGGCCGGGACAGGGGAGAGCGAGCAGTACTTC,CASSGAGTGESEQYF
TRBJ1-5,-,-,TRBV25-1,TGTGCCAGCAGTACGACAGGCTCAAATCAGCCCCAGCATTTT,CASSTTGSNQPQHF
TRBJ1-2,-,-,TRBV12-3/TRBV12-4,TGTGCCAGCAGTTTTATAAGGGCCGGTGGCTACACCTTC,CASSFIRAGGYTF
TRBJ2-2,-,-,TRBV11-2,TGTGCCAGCAGCCAGAGTAGTGGACCGGAGACCGGGGAGCTGTTTTTT,CASSQSSGPETGELFF
TRBJ2-5,-,-,TRBV18,TGTGCCAGCTCACCAGGCGGGACTCTCGGGCAGACCCAGTACTTC,CASSPGGTLGQTQYF
TRBJ1-2,-,-,TRBV19,TGTGCCAGTAGTATCGGGGGCAGGGTTCTGGATGGCTACACCTTC,CASSIGGRVLDGYTF
TRBJ2-6,-,-,TRBV2,TGTGCCAGCAGTGAGAGCTCTGGGGCCAACGTCCTGACTTTC,CASSESSGANVLTF
TRBJ1-5,TRBD1,-,TRBV6-2/TRBV6-3,TGTGCCAGCAGCCCTGAAAAGACAGGGGGCGGTCAGCCCCAGCATTTT,CASSPEKTGGGQPQHF
TRBJ1-2,-,-,TRBV28,TGTGCCAGCACCTCGGGGCTGGGCAGGGGTGACTATGGCTACACCTTC,CASTSGLGRGDYGYTF
TRBJ1-1,-,-,TRBV11-3,TGTGCCAGCAGCTTGGGGACAAACAAAGCTTTCTTT,CASSLGTNKAFF
TRBJ2-1,TRBD2,once,TRBV5-4,TGTGCCAGCAGCCCTAGAGCGGAGCGGGGGGTATACAATGAGCAGTTCTTC,CASSPRAERGVYNEQFF
TRBJ2-5,-,-,TRBV5-4,TGTGCCAGCAGCCGGGACTCCGTAGAGACCCAGTACTTC,CASSRDSVETQYF
TRBJ2-3,-,-,TRBV19,TGTGCCAGTAGCCCAGCCAGGGGTGCGGCAGATACGCAGTATTTT,CASSPARGAADTQYF
TRBJ1-1,TRBD1,-,TRBV29-1,TGCAGCACCCGACAGGGTTGGACTGAAGCTTTCTTT,CSTRQGWTEAFF
TRBJ1-2,-,-,TRBV14,TGTGCCAGCAGCCAAAACAACAGGGTGGGCTACACCTTC,CASSQNNRVGYTF
TRBJ2-7,-,-,TRBV19,TGTGCCAGTAGTACCCTTATACACTACGAGCAGTACTTC,CASSTLIHYEQYF
TRBJ2-7,TRBD2,-,TRBV6-5,TGTGCCAGCAGTTCCTTGGCGGGAGGGCCCTACGAGCAGTACTTC,CASSSLAGGPYEQYF
TRBJ2-7,-,-,TRBV2,TGTGCCAGCAGTGAAGAGGGAAACGAGCAGTACTTC,CASSEEGNEQYF
TRBJ2-7,-,-,TRBV11-1,TGTGCCAGCAGCTTACCCACCGGGGGCGAGCAGTACTTC,CASSLPTGGEQYF
TRBJ1-4,TRBD1,-,TRBV4-3,TGCGCCAGCAGCCAAGTGGCAGGGGGAGCAACTAATGAAAAACTGTTTTTT,CASSQVAGGATNEKLFF
TRBJ2-1,-,-,TRBV3-1/TRBV3-2,TGTGCCAGCAGCCCGCAGGTCTTTGTAACCTACAATGAGCAGTTCTTC,CASSPQVFVTYNEQFF
TRBJ1-5,-,-,TRBV3-1/TRBV3-2,TGTGCCAGCAGCCAAGATGCATCCGAGCAGCCCCAGCATTTT,CASSQDASEQPQHF